This TCR beta chain was retrieved from a study of blood T cells in healthy people across ages. Next came a second PCR, run for roughly 7 to 12 cycles, which used a sample-barcoded 5' primer along with a J-beta primer mix. One entry per CDR3 protein, called by TCRdb with MiXCR from the 5' RACE reads. The top ten hold about an eighth of the sample, which has 850,000 to 1,100,000 distinct CDR3 sequences, 35% to 45% seen once. The sample holds a few counts of this clonotype. V lost 3 bases and J lost 3; bases outside the gene matches: 5. This CDR3 is 14 amino acids long. Looked up from germline, CDR1 is DFQATT and CDR2 is SNEGSKA (reference sequence).

The sequenced sample was blood. The clonotype originates from a man between 18 and 35 years old in good health. The chain joins TRBV20-1 to TRBJ2-3; 8 positions match TRBD1. The DNA for the CDR3 is TGCAGTGCTAGTCTGGACAGGGAGACAGATACGCAGTATTTT. This sequence encodes CSASLDRETDTQYF.